Included here is one T cell receptor beta chain sequence, with context. This CDR3 has 12 residues. V shed 3 bases and J shed 3 bases, with 7 bases lying between them. Germline V gives CDR1 SGDLS, CDR2 YYNGEE. This entry belongs to a study of blood T cell repertoires in COVID-19. Background on the study: COVID-19 samples from acute and convalescent phases originated in the United States, Italy and Spain.

Authors' methods: Estimated nucleated cell counts came from reference gene primer amplification. Measured with immunoSEQ multiplex PCR; TCRdb has only the in-frame clones, and not every one. V and J calls and clone size are given by that table; D and trimming were obtained from the DNA. The repertoire consists of about 76,000 clones, with about 90% occurring once and the leading ten covering approximately 5%. Sequenced sample: peripheral blood. The sequence derives from a human donor in a cohort sampled during active COVID-19. The V call is TRBV9, the J call TRBJ2-7; TRBD1 might be the D (5 bases). In nucleotides, the CDR3 is TGTGCCAGCAGCGACGACAGCTACGAGCAGTACTTC. It encodes CASSDDSYEQYF.